Each of the 32 T cell receptor beta chains below was sequenced from the same sample in a study of response to subunit inactivated influenza vaccine. In TCRdb, the RT-PCR reads were re-called with MiXCR into one record per CDR3 protein. The data show a few hundred thousand distinct CDR3 sequences, 9.5% to 15% seen once. Sequences were derived from non-naive T cells sorted from PBMCs, sampled less than 15 days before vaccination. Every receptor here comes from a man between 45 and 60 years old who received an inactivated influenza vaccine.

This clonotype was seen just once. This sequence joins TRBV15 and TRBJ2-5; tentative D call: TRBD1 (5 bases). The germline V gene has CDR1 LNHNV and CDR2 YYDKDF (reference sequence). Trimming pared 5 bases from V and 4 bases from J, leaving 14 bases between. This CDR3 region has 14 residues. CDR3 protein: CATSVLGERETQYF. CDR3 coding DNA: TGTGCCACCAGCGTTTTAGGGGAAAGAGAGACCCAGTACTTC.

This clonotype was recorded a few times. The rearrangement joins TRBV4-2 to TRBJ1-2; no clear D gene. V lost 1 base to trimming and J lost 5 bases, with 8 bases between them. Germline V lookup: CDR1 LGHNA, CDR2 YNFKEQ. The length of the CDR3 is 13 residues. CDR3 in DNA: TGTGCCAGCAGCCAAGTAGGCGGATATGGCTACACCTTC. It specifies CASSQVGGYGYTF.

CDR3 DNA: TGTGCCAGCAGTTTCCGTTTACAGGGAAACGGCTACACCTTC. Amino acids: CASSFRLQGNGYTF. V gene TRBV12-3 or TRBV12-4 combines with J gene TRBJ1-2, with D possibly TRBD1 on 6 matching bases. V was pared by 3 bases and J by 8 bases, with 16 bases between. CDR3 length: 14 residues.

The chain carries TRBV5-1 and TRBJ2-3, with 7 positions matching TRBD2. The CDR3 covers 17 residues. J gave up 6 bases and V 1 base, and 14 bases lay outside the gene matches. Germline loops: CDR1 SGHRS, CDR2 YFSETQ. The CDR3 nucleotides read TGCGCCAGCAGCTTGAGTTGGGACTACGATGGCCGCGATACGCAGTATTTT. This codes for CASSLSWDYDGRDTQYF.

The table lists this clonotype with many counts. This chain uses TRBV15 with TRBJ1-3; possible D gene TRBD1, 6 bases. Trimming stripped 0 bases from V and 3 bases from J, with 15 bases between. Germline V CDR1 and CDR2: LNHNV, YYDKDF (reference sequence). This CDR3 spans 17 amino acids. CDR3 nucleotides: TGTGCCACCAGCAGAGACACAGGGACTTTAGTTGGAAACACCATATATTTT. This translates into CATSRDTGTLVGNTIYF.

V and J are TRBV20-1 and TRBJ1-5; TRBD1 is a possible D gene (6 bases). The V end was cut by 6 bases, the J end by 3 bases, with 12 bases between. This CDR3 is 13 amino acids long. The germline gives CDR1 DFQATT, CDR2 SNEGSKA (reference sequence). The CDR3 DNA reads TGCAGTGCCAGACAGGTTAACAATCAGCCCCAGCATTTT. Translated: CSARQVNNQPQHF.

V gene TRBV28 combines with J gene TRBJ1-3; D perhaps matches TRBD1 (5 bases). CDR3 size: 16 residues. Germline V CDR1 and CDR2: MDHEN, SYDVKM. Between the trimmed V and J ends, which lost 5 bases and 0 bases, there was a span of 14 bases. This chain's CDR3 is CASSPTGDTSGNTIYF. In nucleotides, the CDR3 is TGTGCCAGCAGTCCAACAGGTGACACCTCTGGAAACACCATATATTTT.

This clonotype was seen a few times. This chain joins TRBV11-2 and TRBJ2-1; D is unclear. With 1 base removed from V and 9 bases from J, the gap between germline ends came to 10 bases. From germline, CDR1 is SGHAT and CDR2 FQNNGV. This CDR3 has 13 amino acids. The CDR3 here is CASSLASSVEQFF. The DNA for the CDR3 is TGTGCCAGCAGCTTAGCTTCGTCAGTTGAGCAGTTCTTC.

Only a few counts were recorded for this clonotype. This CDR3 reads CASSSGWVNQPQHF. The CDR3 coding sequence is TGTGCCAGCAGCTCTGGCTGGGTTAATCAGCCCCAGCATTTT. V and J are TRBV7-8 and TRBJ1-5; no clear D gene. Trimming removed 4 bases from V and 4 bases from J, with 11 bases in between. CDR1 is SGHVS and CDR2 is FQNEAQ in the germline V gene. This CDR3 contains 14 residues.

V gene TRBV7-7 combines with J gene TRBJ1-5; 7 bases are shared with TRBD1. Looked up from germline, CDR1 is SSHAT and CDR2 is FNYEAQ (reference sequence). The V gene end was trimmed by 3 bases and the J gene end by 3 bases; junction bases not matched to a gene: 14. This CDR3 has 18 amino acids. This chain's CDR3 is CASSFGIRGSSLNQPQHF. The CDR3 DNA reads TGTGCCAGCAGCTTTGGGATCAGGGGGAGTTCCCTCAATCAGCCCCAGCATTTT. The full variable domain, with the rest looked up from reference TRBV7-7 and TRBJ1-5, is GAGVSQSPRYKVTKRGQDVTLRCDPISSHATLYWYQQALGQGPEFLTYFNYEAQPDKSGLPSDRFSAERPEGSISTLTIQRTEQRDSAMYRCASSFGIRGSSLNQPQHFGDGTRLSIL.

The table lists this clonotype with many counts. This chain links TRBV12-3 or TRBV12-4 with TRBJ1-2; weak D call: TRBD1 (6 bases). V was trimmed by 0 bases and J by 13 bases, leaving 18 bases between them. The CDR3 consists of 14 residues. The CDR3 sequence is CASSLAAGQRWLTF. DNA of the CDR3: TGTGCCAGCAGTTTAGCCGCCGGACAGCGCTGGCTCACCTTC.

Note on this clonotype: Sequence at one end of the junction differs from germline and may be a read error. This sequence joins TRBV20-1 and TRBJ2-1, with D possibly being TRBD1 or TRBD2 (8 bases each). Germline CDR1 reads DFQATT; CDR2 reads SNEGSKA (reference sequence). This CDR3 spans 17 amino acids. The CDR3 reads CCAPGQGAGGSYNEQFF. The CDR3 DNA reads as TGCTGTGCCCCCGGACAGGGCGCGGGGGGTTCCTACAATGAGCAGTTCTTC.

The chain uses TRBV7-8 and TRBJ2-3; 12 bases line up with TRBD2. Germline CDR1 is SGHVS and CDR2 is FQNEAQ. V lost 1 base to trimming and J lost 6 bases; unmatched junction nucleotides: 17. CDR3 length equals 20 residues. The CDR3 DNA is TGTGCCAGCAGCTTAGTCCTGGGGCTTAACCTAGCGGGGGGGCCGGATACGCAGTATTTT. It is translated as CASSLVLGLNLAGGPDTQYF.

This clonotype showed up many times. The rearrangement uses TRBV10-3 and TRBJ2-1; D may be TRBD2 (7 bases). V lost 0 bases to trimming and J lost 2 bases, with 8 bases between them. The CDR3 spans 15 residues. Germline loops: CDR1 ENHRY, CDR2 SYGVKD. CDR3 in DNA: TGTGCCATCAGTGAGTCAGGGGGGGCCTACAATGAGCAGTTCTTC. The encoded protein is CAISESGGAYNEQFF.

The CDR3, as DNA: TGCAGTGCTGTTACCGGGACTAGTGTGGGGAATGAGCAGTTCTTC. This sequence encodes CSAVTGTSVGNEQFF. The gene calls are TRBV20-1 and TRBJ2-1, with 8 bases lining up with TRBD2. With 5 bases clipped from V and 7 bases from J, the junction kept 13 bases outside the gene matches. This CDR3 region has 15 residues. Germline lookup yields CDR1 DFQATT and CDR2 SNEGSKA (reference sequence).

The sample holds many counts of this clonotype. The chain recombines TRBV24-1 with TRBJ2-1; 15 bases are shared with TRBD2. The CDR3 is 14 amino acids. Germline assignment: CDR1 KGHDR and CDR2 SFDVKD. The J segment lost 7 bases and the V segment lost 9 bases, leaving 3 bases of the junction unmatched. The CDR3 reads CATGLAGGLNEQFF. The CDR3 DNA is TGTGCCACCGGACTAGCGGGGGGGTTGAATGAGCAGTTCTTC.

The gene calls are TRBV7-9 and TRBJ2-7, with D maybe TRBD1 (6 bases). The CDR3 is 14 residues long. CDR1 is SEHNR, CDR2 FQNEAQ, per germline (reference sequence). The V end was cut by 7 bases, the J end by 5 bases, with 18 bases between. This chain's CDR3 is CASTPVRGENEQYF. CDR3 sequence (DNA): TGTGCCAGCACCCCTGTCAGGGGAGAAAACGAGCAGTACTTC.

V and J are TRBV25-1 and TRBJ2-3; 8 bases line up with TRBD1. V lost 4 bases to trimming and J lost 0 bases; unmatched junction nucleotides: 9. The CDR3 sequence is 17 residues long. Germline values: CDR1 MGHDK, CDR2 SYGVNS. This CDR3 is CASSVMTGAGSTDTQYF. DNA of the CDR3: TGTGCCAGCAGTGTCATGACAGGGGCGGGTAGCACAGATACGCAGTATTTT.

The genes are TRBV14 and TRBJ2-6, with a weak D call TRBD1 (6 bases). The germline V gene has CDR1 SGHDN and CDR2 FVKESK. The CDR3 is made up of 14 amino acids. Between the trimmed V and J ends, which lost 5 bases and 8 bases, there was a span of 13 bases. The CDR3 is CASSFRGFSNVLTF. The CDR3 nucleotides read TGTGCCAGCAGCTTCAGGGGTTTTTCCAACGTCCTGACTTTC.

This clonotype showed up just a few times. This sequence joins TRBV2 and TRBJ2-2; TRBD1 aligns across 7 bases. The CDR3 is 15 amino acids. V lost 4 bases to trimming and J lost 6 bases; unmatched junction nucleotides: 8. Germline loops: CDR1 SNHLY, CDR2 FYNNEI. The CDR3 DNA is TGTGCCAGCAGTGTTCGGCAGGGGGTCGCCGGGGAGCTGTTTTTT. Translated: CASSVRQGVAGELFF.

Ten or more counts support this clonotype. The chain uses TRBV6-2 or TRBV6-3 and TRBJ2-3; 7 bases align to TRBD2. The length of the CDR3 is 13 residues. Trimming cost V 7 bases and J 10 bases; bases outside gene matches: 11. Germline V gene lookup returns CDR1 MNHEY and CDR2 SVGEGT. CDR3 residues: CASTAGRGSAQYF. CDR3 sequence (DNA): TGTGCCAGCACAGCGGGGAGGGGTTCCGCGCAGTATTTT.

The rearrangement joins TRBV7-6 to TRBJ2-5; D is perhaps TRBD1 or TRBD2 (6 bases each). The CDR3 runs to 16 residues. The ends were cut back, 5 bases at V and 2 bases at J, with 18 bases in the middle. Germline CDR1 SGHVS, CDR2 FNYEAQ. The CDR3 spells CASSRLWAGTQETQYF. CDR3 nucleotide sequence: TGTGCCAGCAGCCGTCTGTGGGCGGGGACACAAGAGACCCAGTACTTC.

In its sample, this clonotype was seen a few times. The chain joins TRBV6-2 or TRBV6-3 to TRBJ2-1; D might be TRBD2 (6 bases). The germline V and J ends were trimmed by 7 bases and 14 bases, with 27 bases remaining between them. The CDR3 has 15 amino acids. Germline values: CDR1 MNHEY, CDR2 SVGEGT. CDR3 residues: CASTFSPTAPGLEFF. CDR3 bases: TGTGCCAGCACCTTTTCCCCAACCGCCCCGGGACTCGAGTTCTTC.

This clonotype was detected many times. The CDR3 region is CASRMTGGGAHNEQFF. CDR3 DNA sequence: TGTGCCAGCAGGATGACAGGGGGGGGGGCCCACAATGAGCAGTTCTTC. The chain has TRBV6-2 or TRBV6-3 and TRBJ2-1; TRBD1 agrees at 9 bases. The J segment lost 5 bases and the V segment lost 6 bases, leaving 11 bases of the junction unmatched. Germline-derived CDR1 and CDR2 are MNHEY and SVGEGT. There are 16 residues in the CDR3.

This clonotype was detected only a few times. J is TRBJ2-1 and V is TRBV11-1; 8 nucleotides match TRBD2. V gave up 7 bases and J gave up 3 bases; unmatched junction bases: 20. This CDR3 contains 19 residues. Germline V gene lookup returns CDR1 SGHAT and CDR2 FQDESV (reference sequence). This CDR3 is CASNYGWSWGSGNYNEQFF. For the CDR3, the DNA is TGTGCCAGCAACTACGGATGGAGCTGGGGTAGCGGGAACTACAATGAGCAGTTCTTC.

In this sample, this clonotype turned up a few times. V usage is TRBV20-1 and J usage is TRBJ2-4; D could derive from TRBD1 or TRBD2 (5 bases each). CDR3 length: 15 residues. V was shortened by 3 bases and J by 0 bases, with 12 bases between the two germline ends. The V gene's germline CDR1 is DFQATT and CDR2 SNEGSKA (reference sequence). CDR3 coding DNA: TGCAGTGCTAGTGACGGGGCTCTAGCCAAAAACATTCAGTACTTC. Its protein product is CSASDGALAKNIQYF.

This clonotype was observed many times. The rearrangement links TRBV27 to TRBJ1-2; no reliable D call. The CDR3 length is 13 residues. From germline, CDR1 is MNHEY and CDR2 SMNVEV (reference sequence). V was cut by 5 bases and J by 4 bases, with 11 bases left in between. The CDR3 region has the DNA TGTGCCAGCAGTACTGCGGGGATCTATGGCTACACCTTC. It yields the protein CASSTAGIYGYTF.

This clonotype was counted only a few times. The chain links TRBV20-1 to TRBJ2-1; D gene ambiguous. Germline values: CDR1 DFQATT, CDR2 SNEGSKA (reference sequence). The CDR3 has 12 amino acids. Deletions cut 6 bases from V and 8 bases from J, with 14 bases between. CDR3 coding DNA: TGCAGTGCCCAGGCAGCTCTCTATGAGCAGTTCTTC. Amino acids: CSAQAALYEQFF.

The sample holds many counts of this clonotype. The rearrangement joins TRBV7-9 to TRBJ2-1; D possibly corresponds to TRBD2 (5 bases). V lost 5 bases and J 5 bases, leaving 16 bases between the germline ends. The length of the CDR3 is 15 residues. Germline V lookup: CDR1 SEHNR, CDR2 FQNEAQ (reference sequence). CDR3 sequence reads: CASSPASGDHNEQFF. The CDR3 DNA reads TGTGCCAGCAGCCCCGCCAGCGGAGACCACAATGAGCAGTTCTTC.

This clonotype has a single count. V usage is TRBV6-2 or TRBV6-3 and J usage is TRBJ2-5; possible D gene TRBD2, 6 bases. Looked up from germline, CDR1 is MNHEY and CDR2 is SVGEGT. This CDR3 has 15 residues. V gave up 4 bases and J gave up 4 bases, with 16 bases separating them. DNA of the CDR3: TGTGCCAGCAGTTCCGGGACTCGACCCCCAGAGACCCAGTACTTC. Amino acid sequence: CASSSGTRPPETQYF.

The chain combines TRBV4-2 with TRBJ2-1, with 7 positions matching TRBD2. The CDR3 sequence is 15 residues long. The ends lost 0 bases at V and 10 bases at J; junction bases unmatched: 9. Per germline, CDR1 LGHNA and CDR2 YNFKEQ. The CDR3 region has the DNA TGTGCCAGCAGCCAAGAAATGGGGGGAGGGCAGGAGCAGTTCTTC. As protein: CASSQEMGGGQEQFF.

This clonotype was counted between two and nine times. The chain joins TRBV4-3 to TRBJ1-1, with D possibly matching TRBD1 (5 bases). This CDR3 has 16 amino acids. The germline V gene has CDR1 LGHNA and CDR2 YSLEER. V lost 0 bases and J lost 3, with 14 bases in between. CDR3 region: CASSQDDRQSYTEAFF. CDR3 DNA: TGCGCCAGCAGCCAAGATGACCGACAGAGCTACACTGAAGCTTTCTTT.